The next 8 T cell receptor beta chains were all read from a single sample in a study of CD4+ T cells in melanoma. Profiled with immunoSEQ multiplex PCR; TCRdb holds only in-frame clones, not every one. This table has about 21,000 clones, approximately 78% appearing once. The receptors derive from a human donor with melanoma.

The genes are TRBV6-5 and TRBJ2-5, with 8 bases that match TRBD2. Germline V gene data show CDR1 as MNHEY and CDR2 as SVGAGI. Trimming at V came to 4 bases and at J to 7 bases, leaving 8 bases not matched to a gene. The length of the CDR3 is 14 residues. CDR3 sequence (DNA): TGTGCCAGCAGTTCCTGGACTAGCTCGGGGACCCAGTACTTC. Its translation is CASSSWTSSGTQYF.

The V gene is TRBV7-3, the J gene TRBJ2-1; TRBD2 matches 7 bases. CDR1 is SGHTA, CDR2 FQGTGA, per germline. V lost 5 bases, J lost 7 bases, and 5 bases stayed unmatched. CDR3 size: 13 residues. CDR3 sequence (DNA): TGTGCCAGCAGCAATGTAGCGGGTAATGAGCAGTTCTTC. This sequence encodes CASSNVAGNEQFF.

This chain joins TRBV5-6 and TRBJ2-5; possible D gene TRBD2, 6 bases. There are 13 residues in the CDR3. Between the trimmed V and J ends, which lost 4 bases and 5 bases, there was a span of 12 bases. Germline V gene lookup returns CDR1 SGHDT and CDR2 YYEEEE. CDR3 sequence (DNA): TGTGCCAGCAGCGCGGGACCGGGTGAGACCCAGTACTTC. Translating gives CASSAGPGETQYF.

This clone has a handful of counts. The gene calls are TRBV18 and TRBJ1-4; D gene unclear. The CDR3 has 16 residues. Per the germline V gene, CDR1 is KGHSH and CDR2 is LQKENI. The V end was cut by 3 bases, the J end by 0 bases, with 11 bases between. In nucleotides, the CDR3 is TGTGCCAGCTCACCGGGATTGGGCGCAACTAATGAAAAACTGTTTTTT. This translates into CASSPGLGATNEKLFF. Complete variable domain (other parts from reference TRBV18 and TRBJ1-4): NAGVMQNPRHLVRRRGQEARLRCSPMKGHSHVYWYRQLPEEGLKFMVYLQKENIIDESGMPKERFSAEFPKEGPSILRIQQVVRGDSAAYFCASSPGLGATNEKLFFGSGTQLSVL.

This clone was counted only a few times. CDR3 loop: CASSQGPGLFYGYTF. The CDR3, as DNA: TGTGCCAGCAGCCAAGGCCCGGGCTTATTCTATGGCTACACCTTC. The chain joins TRBV4-2 to TRBJ1-2; D remains ambiguous. CDR3 size: 15 residues. From germline, CDR1 is LGHNA and CDR2 YNFKEQ. Trimming took off 1 base at V and 4 bases at J, with 13 bases between the two ends.

The chain recombines TRBV27 with TRBJ1-2; D is perhaps TRBD1 (6 bases). Germline V gene sequence: CDR1 MNHEY, CDR2 SMNVEV (reference sequence). The CDR3 contains 13 residues. V lost 4 bases to trimming and J lost 2 bases, with 8 bases between them. DNA for the CDR3: TGTGCCAGCAGTTGGCAGGGGAACTATGGCTACACCTTC. Encoded protein: CASSWQGNYGYTF.

The chain is built from TRBV29-1 and TRBJ2-1; D gene ambiguous. V was pared by 2 bases and J by 0 bases, with 8 bases between. This CDR3 region has 14 residues. Germline V gives CDR1 SQVTM, CDR2 ANQGSEA. CDR3 in amino acids: CSVERESSYNEQFF. In DNA, the CDR3 is TGCAGCGTTGAACGCGAAAGCTCCTACAATGAGCAGTTCTTC.

This chain links TRBV7-9 with TRBJ2-7; the D call may be TRBD1 or TRBD2 (5 bases each). The V end was cut by 7 bases, the J end by 7 bases, with 14 bases between. The germline V gene encodes CDR1 SEHNR and CDR2 FQNEAQ (reference sequence). The CDR3 runs to 12 residues. CDR3 residues: CASNNGGWEQYF. The CDR3 coding sequence is TGTGCCAGCAATAATGGGGGTTGGGAGCAGTACTTC. Variable domain in full (rest from reference TRBV7-9 and TRBJ2-7): DTGVSQNPRHKITKRGQNVTFRCDPISEHNRLYWYRQTLGQGPEFLTYFQNEAQLEKSRLLSDRFSAERPKGSFSTLEIQRTEQGDSAMYLCASNNGGWEQYFGPGTRLTVT.